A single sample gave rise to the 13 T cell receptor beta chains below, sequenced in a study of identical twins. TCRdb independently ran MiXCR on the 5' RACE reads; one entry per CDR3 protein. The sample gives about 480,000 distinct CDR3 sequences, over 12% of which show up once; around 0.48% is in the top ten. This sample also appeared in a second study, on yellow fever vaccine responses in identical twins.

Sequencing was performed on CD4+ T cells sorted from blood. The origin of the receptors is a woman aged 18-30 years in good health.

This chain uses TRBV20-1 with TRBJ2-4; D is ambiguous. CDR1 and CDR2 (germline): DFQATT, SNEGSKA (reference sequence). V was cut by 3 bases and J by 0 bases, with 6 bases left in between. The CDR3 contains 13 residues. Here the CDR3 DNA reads TGCAGTGCTAGTGAGACAGCCAAAAACATTCAGTACTTC. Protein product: CSASETAKNIQYF.

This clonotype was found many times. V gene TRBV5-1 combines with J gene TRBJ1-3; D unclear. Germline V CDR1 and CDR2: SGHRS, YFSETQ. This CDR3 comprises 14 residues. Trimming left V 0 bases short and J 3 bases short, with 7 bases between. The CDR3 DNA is TGCGCCAGCAGCTTGGAGGGCGATGGAAACACCATATATTTT. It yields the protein CASSLEGDGNTIYF.

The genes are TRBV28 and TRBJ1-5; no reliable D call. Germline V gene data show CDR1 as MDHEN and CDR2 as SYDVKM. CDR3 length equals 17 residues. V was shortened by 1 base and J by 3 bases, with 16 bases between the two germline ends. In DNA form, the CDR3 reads TGTGCCAGCAGTTTATTCGGCCCTAAAAGCTCCAATCAGCCCCAGCATTTT. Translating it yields CASSLFGPKSSNQPQHF.

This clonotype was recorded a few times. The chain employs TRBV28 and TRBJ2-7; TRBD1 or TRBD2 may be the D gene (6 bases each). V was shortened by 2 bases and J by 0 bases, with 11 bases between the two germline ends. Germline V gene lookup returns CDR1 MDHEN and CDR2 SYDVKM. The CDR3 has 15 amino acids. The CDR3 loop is CASSLIRGLSYEQYF. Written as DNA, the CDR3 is TGTGCCAGCAGTTTAATTCGGGGGCTCTCCTACGAGCAGTACTTC.

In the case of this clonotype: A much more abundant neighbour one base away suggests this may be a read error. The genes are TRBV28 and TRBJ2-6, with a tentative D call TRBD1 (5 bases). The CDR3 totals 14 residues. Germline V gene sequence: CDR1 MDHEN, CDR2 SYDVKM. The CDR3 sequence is CASSLELGAKVLTF. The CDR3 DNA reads TGTGCCAGCAGCCTCGAACTTGGGGCCAAAGTCCTGACTTTC.

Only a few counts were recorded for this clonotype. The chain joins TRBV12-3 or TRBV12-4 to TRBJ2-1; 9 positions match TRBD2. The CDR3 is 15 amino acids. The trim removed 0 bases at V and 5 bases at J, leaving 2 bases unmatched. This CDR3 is CASSLALAGNNEQFF. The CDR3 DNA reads TGTGCCAGCAGTTTAGCCCTAGCGGGGAACAATGAGCAGTTCTTC.

This chain's CDR3 is CASSLGTGAGEQYF. CDR3 in DNA: TGTGCCAGCAGCTTGGGGACAGGGGCTGGTGAGCAGTACTTC. This chain joins TRBV5-6 and TRBJ2-7, with TRBD1 identical over 9 bases. The junction had 5 bases not matched to a gene; V was cut back by 0 bases and J by 7 bases. Germline CDR1 SGHDT, CDR2 YYEEEE. The CDR3 spans 14 residues. Together with reference TRBV5-6 and TRBJ2-7, the CDR3 gives the full variable domain: DAGVTQSPTHLIKTRGQQVTLRCSPKSGHDTVSWYQQALGQGPQFIFQYYEEEERQRGNFPDRFSGHQFPNYSSELNVNALLLGDSALYLCASSLGTGAGEQYFGPGTRLTVT.

DNA for the CDR3: TGCGCCAGCAGCTTGTACGCAGCTCCAAACACCGGGGAGCTGTTTTTT. This codes for CASSLYAAPNTGELFF. The chain carries TRBV5-1 and TRBJ2-2; D is unresolved. The CDR3 runs to 16 residues. V was clipped by 1 base and J by 2 bases, with 12 bases between them. CDR1 is SGHRS, CDR2 YFSETQ, per germline.

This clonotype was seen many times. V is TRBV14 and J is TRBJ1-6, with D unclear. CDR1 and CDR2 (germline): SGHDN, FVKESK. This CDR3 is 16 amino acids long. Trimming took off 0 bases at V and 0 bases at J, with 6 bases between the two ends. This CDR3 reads CASSQDLASYNSPLHF. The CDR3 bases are TGTGCCAGCAGCCAAGATCTTGCCTCCTATAATTCACCCCTCCACTTT.

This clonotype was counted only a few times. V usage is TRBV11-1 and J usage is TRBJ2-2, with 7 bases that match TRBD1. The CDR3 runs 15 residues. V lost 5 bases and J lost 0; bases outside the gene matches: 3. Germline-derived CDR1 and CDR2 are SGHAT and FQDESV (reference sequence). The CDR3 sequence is CASSATGTNTGELFF. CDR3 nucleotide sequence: TGTGCCAGCAGCGCGACAGGGACGAACACCGGGGAGCTGTTTTTT.

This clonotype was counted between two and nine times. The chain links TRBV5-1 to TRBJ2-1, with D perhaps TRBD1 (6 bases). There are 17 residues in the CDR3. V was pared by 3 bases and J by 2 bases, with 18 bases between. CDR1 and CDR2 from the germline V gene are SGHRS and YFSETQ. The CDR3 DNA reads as TGCGCCAGCAGCTCTCTCTCGACAGGCAGTACCTACAATGAGCAGTTCTTC. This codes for CASSSLSTGSTYNEQFF.

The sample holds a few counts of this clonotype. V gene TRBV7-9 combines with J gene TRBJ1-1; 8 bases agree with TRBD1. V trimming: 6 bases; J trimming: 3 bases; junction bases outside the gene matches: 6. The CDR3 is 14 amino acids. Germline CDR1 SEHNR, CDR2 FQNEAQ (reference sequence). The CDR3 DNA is TGTGCCAGCAGAGCACAGACAGGGGACACTGAAGCTTTCTTT. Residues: CASRAQTGDTEAFF.

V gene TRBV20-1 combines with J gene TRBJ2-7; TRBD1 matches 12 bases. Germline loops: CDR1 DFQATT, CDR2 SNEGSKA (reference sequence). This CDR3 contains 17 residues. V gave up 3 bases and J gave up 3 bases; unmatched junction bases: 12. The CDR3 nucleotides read TGCAGTGCTAGGACATCCGGGACAGGGGGCACCTACTACGAGCAGTACTTC. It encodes CSARTSGTGGTYYEQYF.